The 32 T cell receptor beta chains presented below share a single source sample, sequenced in a study of memory CD4+ T cells and cytomegalovirus serostatus. Single viable CD3+CD4+CD8-CD45RO+ cells were sorted as the memory CD4+ T cells. This table comes from immunoSEQ multiplex PCR, and its TCRdb copy is limited to in-frame clones, with some not included. The sample records around 60,000 clones, about four fifths being singletons. Sequenced: memory CD4+ T cells from blood. These TCRs come from an adult in good health and CMV-seronegative. Some clones in this sample may be carry-over from other donors' samples.

The chain employs TRBV7-2 and TRBJ2-7; TRBD2 aligns across 8 bases. The V gene end was trimmed by 5 bases and the J gene end by 1 base; junction bases not matched to a gene: 13. Germline CDR1 is SGHTA and CDR2 is FQGNSA. The CDR3 covers 17 residues. CDR3 sequence (DNA): TGTGCCAGCAGCGTCGTCACCCCTATAGCGGGGTCCTACGAGCAGTACTTC. Protein sequence: CASSVVTPIAGSYEQYF.

Worth noting for this clone: At the DNA level, this CDR3 is encoded by other sequences in the same sample as well. The chain uses TRBV9 and TRBJ2-7; weak D call: TRBD1 (6 bases). Germline CDR1 SGDLS, CDR2 YYNGEE. The V gene lost 2 bases and the J gene lost 1 base, with 13 bases spanning the gap. This CDR3 is 15 amino acids long. The CDR3 nucleotides read TGTGCCAGCAGCGTGGGCCCAGGGGCGTCCTACGAGCAGTACTTC. Protein sequence: CASSVGPGASYEQYF.

This chain uses TRBV4-1 with TRBJ2-6; D gene unclear. The CDR3 covers 15 residues. Germline CDR1 and CDR2: MGHRA and YSYEKL. V lost 0 bases and J 1 base, leaving 4 bases between the germline ends. This chain's CDR3 is CASSQEGSGANVLTF. CDR3 coding DNA: TGCGCCAGCAGCCAAGAAGGATCTGGGGCCAACGTCCTGACTTTC.

This chain connects TRBV11-2 to TRBJ2-5; 11 nucleotides line up with TRBD1. This CDR3 is built from 16 residues. Germline V lookup: CDR1 SGHAT, CDR2 FQNNGV. After removal of 5 bases from V and 5 bases from J, the junction contained 10 bases not matched to a gene. The CDR3 loop reads CASSQRTGGLMETQYF. Here the CDR3 DNA reads TGTGCCAGCAGCCAACGGACAGGGGGCCTTATGGAGACCCAGTACTTC.

The V gene is TRBV5-4, the J gene TRBJ2-1, with D unresolved. V was pared by 0 bases and J by 0 bases, with 7 bases between. Germline CDR1 and CDR2: SGHNT and YYREEE (reference sequence). The CDR3 runs to 15 residues. The CDR3 DNA follows: TGTGCCAGCAGCTTGGCGACCGACTCCTACAATGAGCAGTTCTTC. Amino acids: CASSLATDSYNEQFF.

CDR3 amino acids: CASSQEGSGVETQYF. The CDR3 DNA reads TGCGCCAGCAGCCAAGAAGGGTCGGGGGTGGAGACCCAGTACTTC. The V and J genes are TRBV4-1 and TRBJ2-5, with D possibly being TRBD2 (6 bases). CDR1 and CDR2 from the germline V gene are MGHRA and YSYEKL. V lost 0 bases to trimming and J lost 5 bases, with 13 bases between them. This CDR3 comprises 15 residues.

This chain connects TRBV10-2 to TRBJ2-5; D is unclear. This CDR3 has 14 residues. Germline-derived CDR1 and CDR2 are WSHSY and SAAADI. Trimming stripped 3 bases from V and 3 bases from J, with 11 bases between. The CDR3 loop is CASSDSTEKETQYF. CDR3 DNA: TGCGCCAGCAGTGACTCTACCGAGAAAGAGACCCAGTACTTC.

The chain is built from TRBV28 and TRBJ1-5; D is ambiguous. V dropped 7 bases and J dropped 4 bases, with 11 bases sitting between them. Per the germline V gene, CDR1 is MDHEN and CDR2 is SYDVKM. This CDR3 spans 13 amino acids. CDR3 DNA: TGTGCCAGCACCATATCAAGTAATCAGCCCCAGCATTTT. This encodes CASTISSNQPQHF.

The J gene is TRBJ1-2, the V gene TRBV28; 11 bases align to TRBD1. The length of the CDR3 is 16 residues. Germline V CDR1 and CDR2: MDHEN, SYDVKM. The V and J ends lost 4 bases and 6 bases, in that order; junction bases with no gene match: 10. CDR3 sequence: CASSSRTGTGGNGYTF. CDR3 sequence (DNA): TGTGCCAGCAGTTCCCGAACCGGGACAGGGGGAAATGGCTACACCTTC.

The genes are TRBV29-1 and TRBJ2-7, with D possibly TRBD1 on 5 matching bases. V was cut by 7 bases and J by 5 bases, with 15 bases left in between. This CDR3 has 12 residues. CDR1 and CDR2 from the germline V gene are SQVTM and ANQGSEA. The CDR3 region is CSAEQGSNEQYF. The CDR3 nucleotides are TGCAGCGCCGAGCAGGGATCAAACGAGCAGTACTTC.

This chain connects TRBV7-2 to TRBJ2-7; tentatively, D is TRBD1 (6 bases). The germline V and J ends were trimmed by 5 bases and 5 bases, with 19 bases remaining between them. The CDR3 consists of 15 residues. Germline V lookup: CDR1 SGHTA, CDR2 FQGNSA. The chain's CDR3 is CASSRTAPPRNEQYF. The CDR3 coding sequence is TGTGCCAGCAGCCGGACAGCCCCTCCCCGGAACGAGCAGTACTTC.

This clone occurred a few times. CDR3 sequence: CASHEDTRGNIQYF. The CDR3 bases are TGTGCCAGCCACGAAGATACAAGAGGGAACATTCAGTACTTC. The chain links TRBV2 to TRBJ2-4, with a tentative D call TRBD2 (5 bases). Germline CDR1 SNHLY, CDR2 FYNNEI. V lost 8 bases, J lost 7 bases, and 18 bases lay in between. The CDR3 has 14 amino acids. Combining the CDR3 with reference TRBV2 and TRBJ2-4 gives the whole variable domain EPEVTQTPSHQVTQMGQEVILRCVPISNHLYFYWYRQILGQKVEFLVSFYNNEISEKSEIFDDQFSVERPDGSNFTLKIRSTKLEDSAMYFCASHEDTRGNIQYFGAGTRLSVL.

The chain couples TRBV7-2 to TRBJ1-2, with 7 bases that match TRBD1. CDR1 is SGHTA, CDR2 FQGNSA, per germline. The CDR3 extends over 15 amino acids. V shed 5 bases, J shed 2 bases, and the junction held 8 bases outside the gene matches. The CDR3 nucleotides are TGTGCCAGCAGCGCGACCGGGACAGCCAACTATGGCTACACCTTC. It translates to CASSATGTANYGYTF. The complete variable domain, with remaining parts taken from reference TRBV7-2 and TRBJ1-2, reads GAGVSQSPSNKVTEKGKDVELRCDPISGHTALYWYRQSLGQGLEFLIYFQGNSAPDKSGLPSDRFSAERTGGSVSTLTIQRTQQEDSAVYLCASSATGTANYGYTFGSGTRLTVV.

This clone was counted once. The gene calls are TRBV7-9 and TRBJ2-1, with 12 bases lining up with TRBD2. The germline CDR1 and CDR2 sequences are SEHNR and FQNEAQ (reference sequence). The CDR3 consists of 16 residues. The J segment lost 7 bases and the V segment lost 5 bases, leaving 9 bases of the junction unmatched. The CDR3 DNA follows: TGTGCCAGCAGCATCCTAGCGGGAGGGCCGGGAAATGAGCAGTTCTTC. Translating it yields CASSILAGGPGNEQFF.

V gene TRBV2 combines with J gene TRBJ1-6; D is perhaps TRBD1 (5 bases). This CDR3 spans 12 amino acids. The germline V and J ends were trimmed by 6 bases and 5 bases, with 5 bases remaining between them. Germline V CDR1 and CDR2: SNHLY, FYNNEI. In nucleotides, the CDR3 is TGTGCCAGCAGGGGGGATAATTCACCCCTCCACTTT. Amino acid sequence: CASRGDNSPLHF.

About this clone: The sample has other DNA sequences that encode this CDR3 too. The rearrangement links TRBV5-1 to TRBJ2-3; D ambiguous. The germline V and J ends were trimmed by 4 bases and 1 base, with 7 bases remaining between them. CDR1 and CDR2 from the germline V gene are SGHRS and YFSETQ. The CDR3 totals 13 residues. The CDR3 loop is CASSLEGTDTQYF. CDR3 in DNA: TGCGCCAGCAGCCTCGAGGGCACAGATACGCAGTATTTT.

The chain couples TRBV10-2 to TRBJ2-2, with D tentatively TRBD1 (6 bases). The germline gives CDR1 WSHSY, CDR2 SAAADI. This CDR3 has 14 amino acids. Trimming pared 7 bases from V and 2 bases from J, leaving 11 bases between. The CDR3 is CASKQGINTGELFF. The CDR3 DNA reads as TGCGCCAGCAAACAGGGAATCAACACCGGGGAGCTGTTTTTT.

This sequence joins TRBV4-1 and TRBJ2-1; no definite D call. V lost 4 bases, J lost 5 bases, and 9 bases lay in between. CDR1 is MGHRA, CDR2 YSYEKL, per germline. This CDR3 is built from 13 residues. Written as DNA, the CDR3 is TGCGCCAGCAGCCTCAGGTCAGACAATGAGCAGTTCTTC. Protein sequence: CASSLRSDNEQFF.

The genes are TRBV28 and TRBJ1-2; no clear D. Germline values: CDR1 MDHEN, CDR2 SYDVKM. Trimming removed 5 bases at V and 5 bases at J, with 15 bases between. The CDR3 length is 14 residues. In nucleotides, the CDR3 is TGTGCCAGCAGTGGCGAAACTCCCGGGTATGGCTACACCTTC. It codes for CASSGETPGYGYTF.

In this sample, this clone turned up once. Other nucleotide sequences from this sample produce the same CDR3. The chain recombines TRBV18 with TRBJ1-1; 7 bases are a match to TRBD1. There are 13 residues in the CDR3. J lost 5 bases, V lost 4 bases, and 4 bases had no gene match. Germline assignment: CDR1 KGHSH and CDR2 LQKENI. The DNA for the CDR3 is TGTGCCAGCTCACAGGGGGCCGGGACTGAAGCTTTCTTT. This codes for CASSQGAGTEAFF.

V usage is TRBV28 and J usage is TRBJ1-4, with 7 bases lining up with TRBD1. Unmatched junction bases numbered 7, after V lost 5 bases and J lost 4 bases. The CDR3 covers 15 residues. Germline V CDR1 and CDR2: MDHEN, SYDVKM. The CDR3 protein is CASSERGTDNEKLFF. The CDR3 DNA reads as TGTGCCAGCAGTGAACGCGGGACAGATAATGAAAAACTGTTTTTT.

This sequence joins TRBV5-4 and TRBJ2-1; 13 positions agree with TRBD2. V gave up 3 bases and J gave up 7 bases; unmatched junction bases: 4. Germline-derived CDR1 and CDR2 are SGHNT and YYREEE (reference sequence). This CDR3 spans 15 amino acids. CDR3 sequence reads: CASSWETSGRNEQFF. In DNA form, the CDR3 reads TGTGCCAGCAGCTGGGAGACTAGCGGGAGGAATGAGCAGTTCTTC.

The genes are TRBV30 and TRBJ2-7; maybe TRBD2 (6 bases). V shed 5 bases and J shed 6 bases, with 8 bases lying between them. The CDR3 covers 10 residues. Germline CDR1 is GTSNPN and CDR2 is SVGIG (reference sequence). This chain's CDR3 is CAWGGSEQYF. Written as DNA, the CDR3 is TGTGCCTGGGGGGGGAGCGAGCAGTACTTC.

This clone turned up a few times. The CDR3 is CAWTSNRMNTEAFF. CDR3 bases: TGTGCCTGGACTAGTAACCGCATGAACACTGAAGCTTTCTTT. The chain joins TRBV30 to TRBJ1-1; no definite D call. The germline V gene has CDR1 GTSNPN and CDR2 SVGIG (reference sequence). V was cut by 4 bases and J by 0 bases, with 12 bases left in between. The CDR3 is 14 residues long.

CDR3 loop: CASSLESAIQGRETQYF. CDR3 in DNA: TGTGCCAGCAGCTTAGAGTCGGCTATACAGGGTCGAGAGACCCAGTACTTC. The rearrangement links TRBV7-2 to TRBJ2-5, with D possibly matching TRBD1 (6 bases). The length of the CDR3 is 17 residues. In germline, CDR1 is SGHTA, CDR2 FQGNSA. Trimming stripped 1 base from V and 4 bases from J, with 19 bases between.

This clone appeared a few times. V is TRBV29-1 and J is TRBJ2-3, with a tentative D call TRBD1 (5 bases). The germline gives CDR1 SQVTM, CDR2 ANQGSEA. The CDR3 spans 13 residues. V shed 6 bases and J shed 1 base, with 11 bases lying between them. The CDR3 DNA reads as TGCAGCGTCGCTGGGGCCGGCACAGATACGCAGTATTTT. It yields the protein CSVAGAGTDTQYF.

The sample holds a few counts of this clone. J is TRBJ2-1 and V is TRBV2; possibly TRBD1 for D (6 bases). V lost 7 bases and J lost 6, with 13 bases in between. The CDR3 spans 13 residues. Germline V gene sequence: CDR1 SNHLY, CDR2 FYNNEI. The CDR3 spells CASTYRVGNEQFF. The CDR3 DNA sequence: TGTGCCAGCACCTACAGGGTTGGCAATGAGCAGTTCTTC.

V is TRBV10-3 and J is TRBJ2-3; the D is unclear. V was clipped by 5 bases and J by 4 bases, with 7 bases between them. CDR1 is ENHRY, CDR2 SYGVKD, per germline. The CDR3 extends over 12 amino acids. The CDR3 coding sequence is TGTGCCATCAGTTCTTATGCAGATACGCAGTATTTT. It codes for CAISSYADTQYF.

The rearrangement joins TRBV28 to TRBJ2-7, with D possibly called TRBD1 or TRBD2 (5 bases each). The CDR3 contains 14 residues. V lost 5 bases and J 9 bases, leaving 20 bases between the germline ends. CDR1 and CDR2 from the germline V gene are MDHEN and SYDVKM. The CDR3: CASSPPVGVRRQYF. The CDR3 DNA follows: TGTGCCAGCAGTCCTCCCGTGGGGGTAAGACGGCAGTACTTC.

The gene calls are TRBV4-3 and TRBJ1-1; TRBD1 might be the D (6 bases). The V end was cut by 4 bases, the J end by 5 bases, with 20 bases between. The CDR3 has 16 residues. Germline loops: CDR1 LGHNA, CDR2 YSLEER. CDR3 residues: CASSLMVRGGATEAFF. CDR3 bases: TGCGCCAGCAGCCTCATGGTCCGGGGGGGGGCAACTGAAGCTTTCTTT.

The CDR3 DNA is TGTGCCAGCTCACCACAAGACGGACTTTACAATGAGCAGTTCTTC. This sequence encodes CASSPQDGLYNEQFF. This sequence joins TRBV18 and TRBJ2-1; D perhaps matches TRBD2 (5 bases). The germline gives CDR1 KGHSH, CDR2 LQKENI. This CDR3 has 15 residues. Trimming shortened V by 1 base and J by 4 bases, and 11 bases separated the two germline ends. Complete variable domain (other parts from reference TRBV18 and TRBJ2-1): NAGVMQNPRHLVRRRGQEARLRCSPMKGHSHVYWYRQLPEEGLKFMVYLQKENIIDESGMPKERFSAEFPKEGPSILRIQQVVRGDSAAYFCASSPQDGLYNEQFFGPGTRLTVL.

This clone was recorded a few times. The rearrangement uses TRBV12-5 and TRBJ1-1; the D is unclear. Germline CDR1 is LGHNT and CDR2 is FRNRAP. Trimming removed 4 bases from V and 3 bases from J, with 6 bases in between. CDR3 length equals 12 residues. The CDR3 is CASGSGHTEAFF. For the CDR3, the DNA is TGTGCTAGTGGTTCGGGCCACACTGAAGCTTTCTTT.